This T cell receptor beta chain was identified in a study of T cell repertoires in cytomegalovirus infection. The wider study: Through public TCR beta signatures, both CMV infection and matching HLA type were indicated. General observations from the study: Across the ex vivo response, the dominant clonotypes were HLA-C-restricted CMV-specific TCR beta clonotypes. Adding up the frequency of public TCR beta families identified people who carried CMV plus the relevant HLA.

This clonotype was recorded many times. The antigen remains unidentified. The germline gives CDR1 SEHNR, CDR2 FQNEAQ (reference sequence). This CDR3 is 14 amino acids long. Trimming stripped 1 base from V and 5 bases from J, with 9 bases between. MiXCR was run by TCRdb on the reads, yielding one entry per CDR3 protein. The data contain 500,000 or so distinct CDR3 sequences, 16% of them singletons. The J gene is TRBJ2-1, the V gene TRBV7-9; D is unresolved. The sequencing input was CD8+ T cells from PBMCs. The TCR originated in a human donor in good health (CMV status not recorded). Some clones in this sample may be carry-over from other donors' samples. CDR3 residues: CASSLEVTHNEQFF. For the CDR3, the DNA is TGTGCCAGCAGCTTAGAAGTCACTCACAATGAGCAGTTCTTC.